What follows describes a single T cell receptor (beta chain). Antigen: not known. TCRdb keeps only in-frame clones here, not all; method: immunoSEQ multiplex PCR. Of approximately 150,000 clones in the sample, 85% to 95% are singletons; the top ten hold about a tenth. Germline V CDR1 and CDR2: SQVTM, ANQGSEA. The CDR3 has 14 residues. V shed 3 bases and J shed 5 bases, with 16 bases lying between them. The source of the sample is a study of T cell responses to AZD1222 COVID-19 vaccine. Whole-study results and caveats: Unmutated regions of variants are reportedly targeted by nearly half of spike-specific TCRs. Among vaccine-associated CD4 TCRs, coverage spanned spike, with dominance at 160-218 and 743-854.

The sample consisted of peripheral blood, taken 28 days after the second AZD1222 dose. The TCR sequence derives from an adult who received the AZD1222 COVID-19 vaccine. The chain joins TRBV29-1 to TRBJ1-2; D remains ambiguous. The CDR3 DNA reads as TGCAGCGTTGAGGACCTCACCCAACGGTATGGCTACACCTTC. Its translation: CSVEDLTQRYGYTF.